Shown below are 15 T cell receptor beta chains from a single sample sequenced in a study of immune reconstitution after stem cell transplant in scleroderma. From the RT-PCR reads, TCRdb called clonotypes with MiXCR, one entry per CDR3 protein. The sample has thousands of distinct CDR3 sequences, 8.5% seen once. Sampling took place before or after autologous hematopoietic stem cell transplantation (not recorded which). All receptors come from a male donor with systemic sclerosis.

The rearrangement uses TRBV20-1 and TRBJ2-5, with unresolved D. Germline lookup yields CDR1 DFQATT and CDR2 SNEGSKA (reference sequence). There are 12 residues in the CDR3. V gave up 4 bases and J gave up 2 bases, with 8 bases separating them. The CDR3 nucleotides read TGCAGTGCTATGACTCAACAAGAGACCCAGTACTTC. This codes for CSAMTQQETQYF.

This clonotype has just a few counts. The chain employs TRBV7-6 and TRBJ1-2; D possibly corresponds to TRBD1 (6 bases). This CDR3 is built from 13 residues. Trimming pared 5 bases from V and 7 bases from J, leaving 14 bases between. From germline, CDR1 is SGHVS and CDR2 FNYEAQ. CDR3 loop: CASSPPGGSGYTF. CDR3 bases: TGTGCCAGCAGCCCACCGGGGGGCTCTGGCTACACCTTC.

This clonotype was seen only a few times. The chain joins TRBV20-1 to TRBJ2-1; the match to TRBD2 covers 11 bases. The ends lost 7 bases at V and 4 bases at J; junction bases unmatched: 6. Germline V lookup: CDR1 DFQATT, CDR2 SNEGSKA (reference sequence). This CDR3 contains 14 residues. The CDR3 DNA is TGCAGTGGCGTACGGACTAGCGGGTACAATGAGCAGTTCTTC. Its translation is CSGVRTSGYNEQFF.

This clonotype turned up a few times. The V call is TRBV12-3 or TRBV12-4, the J call TRBJ1-1; maybe TRBD1 (5 bases). V lost 6 bases to trimming and J lost 8 bases, with 19 bases between them. CDR3 length equals 14 residues. This chain's CDR3 is CASRYPFHGAEAFF. The CDR3, as DNA: TGTGCCAGCAGGTATCCTTTTCATGGGGCGGAAGCTTTCTTT.

Only a few counts were recorded for this clonotype. The chain recombines TRBV18 with TRBJ1-1, with D possibly being TRBD1 (6 bases). Germline values: CDR1 KGHSH, CDR2 LQKENI. Trimming cost V 4 bases and J 6 bases, with 12 bases left between them. This CDR3 is 13 amino acids long. Here the CDR3 DNA reads TGTGCCAGCTCACTGTCAGGGGCGGCTGAAGCTTTCTTT. It is translated as CASSLSGAAEAFF.

By proportion, this clonotype is medium-sized. The V call is TRBV14, the J call TRBJ2-3; D is uncertain. The CDR3 length is 14 residues. The V end lost 4 bases, the J end lost 1 base, and 9 bases lay between the germline ends. CDR1 is SGHDN and CDR2 is FVKESK in the germline V gene. Here the CDR3 DNA reads TGTGCCAGCAGCCGTGGGATGGGCACAGATACGCAGTATTTT. Encoded protein: CASSRGMGTDTQYF.

V usage is TRBV20-1 and J usage is TRBJ2-7; a possible D gene is TRBD2 (7 bases). Germline V lookup: CDR1 DFQATT, CDR2 SNEGSKA (reference sequence). The CDR3 runs 14 residues. The V end was cut by 5 bases, the J end by 5 bases, with 19 bases between. CDR3 bases: TGCAGTGCTGAGGGGGAGGGGGACGGCGACGAGCAGTACTTC. Its translation is CSAEGEGDGDEQYF.

The V call is TRBV5-1, the J call TRBJ2-3; D gene unclear. The germline V gene has CDR1 SGHRS and CDR2 YFSETQ. V lost 1 base and J 0 bases, leaving 12 bases between the germline ends. This CDR3 contains 16 residues. The CDR3 bases are TGCGCCAGCAGCTTGATATCCCCAACTAGCACAGATACGCAGTATTTT. This sequence encodes CASSLISPTSTDTQYF.

The table lists this clonotype with a count of one. An end of the junction differs from the germline gene, which may be a read error. V and J are TRBV5-1 and TRBJ2-6; D possibly corresponds to TRBD1 (5 bases). Germline loops: CDR1 SGHRS, CDR2 YFSETQ. The CDR3 totals 15 residues. The CDR3 spells CASSKTLSGANALTF. The CDR3 nucleotides read TGCGCCAGCAGCAAAACACTCTCTGGGGCCAACGCCCTGACTTTC.

V gene TRBV2 combines with J gene TRBJ2-6; D gene ambiguous. V was clipped by 2 bases and J by 4 bases, with 9 bases between them. This CDR3 has 15 amino acids. Germline V gene lookup returns CDR1 SNHLY and CDR2 FYNNEI. The CDR3, as DNA: TGTGCCAGCAGTGAAACCGATTCCGGGGCCAACGTCCTGACTTTC. This translates into CASSETDSGANVLTF.

By frequency in the sample, this clonotype is medium-sized. V usage is TRBV12-3 or TRBV12-4 and J usage is TRBJ1-2, with no clear D. This CDR3 contains 13 residues. V was shortened by 2 bases and J by 2 bases, with 6 bases between the two germline ends. The CDR3 loop reads CASSLSANYGYTF. The CDR3 DNA reads as TGTGCCAGCAGTTTATCAGCCAACTATGGCTACACCTTC.

A few counts support this clonotype. J is TRBJ2-7 and V is TRBV29-1; no clear D. V lost 4 bases and J lost 5, with 12 bases in between. The CDR3 consists of 12 residues. Germline V gene data show CDR1 as SQVTM and CDR2 as ANQGSEA. This CDR3 is CSVGASSHEQYF. The CDR3 DNA reads as TGCAGCGTTGGGGCGAGTTCCCACGAGCAGTACTTC.

This clonotype is deemed medium-sized. The DNA for the CDR3 is TGTGCCTGGAGTGGGCAGGGACATCAGCCCCAGCATTTT. This sequence encodes CAWSGQGHQPQHF. The chain couples TRBV30 to TRBJ1-5; D is perhaps TRBD1 (5 bases). CDR1 is GTSNPN and CDR2 is SVGIG in the germline V gene (reference sequence). V was shortened by 1 base and J by 5 bases, with 9 bases between the two germline ends. The CDR3 sequence is 13 residues long.

This clonotype appeared a few times. The V gene is TRBV6-5, the J gene TRBJ2-7, with 7 bases fitting TRBD1. Per the germline V gene, CDR1 is MNHEY and CDR2 is SVGAGI. This CDR3 is built from 16 residues. Germline trimming cut 6 bases from V and 3 bases from J; bases unmatched to any gene: 14. CDR3 residues: CASSLTGTAEFYEQYF. The CDR3 region has the DNA TGTGCCAGCAGCCTTACCGGGACAGCCGAATTCTACGAGCAGTACTTC.

This rearrangement joins TRBV7-8 to TRBJ1-2, with no clear D. The CDR3 totals 13 residues. Germline CDR1 reads SGHVS; CDR2 reads FQNEAQ. The V end lost 2 bases, the J end lost 4 bases, and 8 bases lay between the germline ends. CDR3 sequence: CASSLQSGYGYTF. The DNA for the CDR3 is TGTGCCAGCAGCTTACAATCGGGCTATGGCTACACCTTC.